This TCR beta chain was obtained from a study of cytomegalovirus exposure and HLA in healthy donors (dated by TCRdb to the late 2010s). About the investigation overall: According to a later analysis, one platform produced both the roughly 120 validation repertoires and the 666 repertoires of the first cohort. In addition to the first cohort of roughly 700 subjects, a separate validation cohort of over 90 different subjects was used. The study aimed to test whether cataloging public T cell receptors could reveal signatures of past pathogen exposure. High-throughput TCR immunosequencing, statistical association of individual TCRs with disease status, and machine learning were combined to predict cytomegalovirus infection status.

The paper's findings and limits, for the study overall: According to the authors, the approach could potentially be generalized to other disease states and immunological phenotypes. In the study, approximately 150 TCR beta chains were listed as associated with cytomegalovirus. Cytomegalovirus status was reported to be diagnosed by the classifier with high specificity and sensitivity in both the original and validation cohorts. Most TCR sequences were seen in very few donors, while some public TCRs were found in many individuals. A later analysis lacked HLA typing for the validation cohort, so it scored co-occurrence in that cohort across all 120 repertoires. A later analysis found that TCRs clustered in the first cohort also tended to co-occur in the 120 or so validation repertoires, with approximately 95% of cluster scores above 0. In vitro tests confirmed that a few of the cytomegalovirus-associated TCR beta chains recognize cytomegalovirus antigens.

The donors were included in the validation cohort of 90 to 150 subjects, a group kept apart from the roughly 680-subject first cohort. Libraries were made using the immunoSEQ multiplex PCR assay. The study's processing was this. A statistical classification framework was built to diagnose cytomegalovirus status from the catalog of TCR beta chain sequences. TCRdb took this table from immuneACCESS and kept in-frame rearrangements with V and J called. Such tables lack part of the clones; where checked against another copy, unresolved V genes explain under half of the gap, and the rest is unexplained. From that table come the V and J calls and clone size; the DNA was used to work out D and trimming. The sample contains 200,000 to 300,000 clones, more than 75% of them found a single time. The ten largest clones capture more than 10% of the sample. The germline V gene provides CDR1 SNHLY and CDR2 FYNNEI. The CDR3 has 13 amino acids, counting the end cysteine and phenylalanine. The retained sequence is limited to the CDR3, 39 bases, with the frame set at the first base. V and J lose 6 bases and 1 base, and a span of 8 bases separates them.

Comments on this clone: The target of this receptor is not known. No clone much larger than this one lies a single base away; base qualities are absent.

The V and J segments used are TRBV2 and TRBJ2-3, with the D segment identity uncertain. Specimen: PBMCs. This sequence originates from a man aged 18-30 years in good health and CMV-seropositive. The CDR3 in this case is CASRLTRTDTQYF. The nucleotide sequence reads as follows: TGTGCCAGCAGACTGACACGCACAGATACGCAGTATTTT.